This entry describes one T cell receptor (beta chain). The sample belongs to a study of cytomegalovirus exposure and HLA in healthy donors. 60 Vbeta and 13 Jbeta primers were used in PCR. Assay used: immunoSEQ multiplex PCR; TCRdb lists only in-frame clones, some missing. The sample has some 140,000 clones; less than 80% are singletons. Germline V gene data show CDR1 as SGHDN and CDR2 as FVKESK. The CDR3 spans 14 residues. The sample was PBMCs. This clonotype originated in a man aged 45-65 years in good health and CMV-seropositive. The chain employs TRBV14 and TRBJ2-5, with 7 bases fitting TRBD1. Near its end, the DNA agrees better with TRBJ2-7, so the J call may be wrong. The CDR3 DNA reads TGTGCCAGCAGCCTAGGTCAGGGGGCCTACGAGCAGTACTTC. This encodes CASSLGQGAYEQYF.